Following are 15 T cell receptor beta chains from one sample sequenced in a study of cytomegalovirus exposure and HLA in healthy donors. Method: immunoSEQ multiplex PCR; TCRdb's copy keeps in-frame clones and lacks some. The table includes around 200,000 clones, about 80% detected once. Specimen: PBMCs. The receptors derive from a woman aged 18-29 years in good health and CMV-seropositive.

V is TRBV6-4 and J is TRBJ1-1; no firm D call. Looked up from germline, CDR1 is MRHNA and CDR2 is SNTAGT. CDR3 length: 16 amino acids. Trimming removed 2 bases from V and 3 bases from J, with 16 bases in between. This CDR3 reads CASSDSIRGKYTEAFF. The CDR3 region has the DNA TGTGCCAGCAGTGACAGTATTAGAGGAAAGTACACTGAAGCTTTCTTT.

This clone was seen more than once but under ten times. The chain is built from TRBV14 and TRBJ1-6, with 7 bases aligning to TRBD1. The CDR3 runs to 11 residues. Germline V CDR1 and CDR2: SGHDN, FVKESK. The trim removed 3 bases at V and 17 bases at J, leaving 4 bases unmatched. The CDR3: CASSQGQLVHF. The CDR3 DNA follows: TGTGCCAGCAGCCAGGGACAGTTAGTCCACTTT.

The chain employs TRBV5-6 and TRBJ1-1; D is perhaps TRBD1 (6 bases). The CDR3 has 15 amino acids. V gave up 5 bases and J gave up 2 bases, with 16 bases separating them. Germline CDR1 SGHDT, CDR2 YYEEEE. In nucleotides, the CDR3 is TGTGCCAGCAGTAAAGGACAGTTTTTCAACACTGAAGCTTTCTTT. It yields the protein CASSKGQFFNTEAFF.

V is TRBV6-5 and J is TRBJ1-2; 8 bases map to TRBD1. V lost 6 bases, J lost 4 bases, and 7 bases stayed unmatched. Per germline, CDR1 MNHEY and CDR2 SVGAGI. This CDR3 is 14 amino acids long. The CDR3 protein is CASSPPDRGYGYTF. As DNA, the CDR3 is TGTGCCAGCAGCCCGCCCGACAGGGGCTATGGCTACACCTTC.

CDR3 nucleotide sequence: TGTGCCATCAGCACTAGCGGGGGAAACACAGATACGCAGTATTTT. Encoded protein: CAISTSGGNTDTQYF. The genes are TRBV10-3 and TRBJ2-3, with 11 bases lining up with TRBD2. The CDR3 is 15 residues long. CDR1 is ENHRY, CDR2 SYGVKD, per germline. Trimming at V came to 6 bases and at J to 2 bases, leaving 4 bases not matched to a gene.

The chain couples TRBV19 to TRBJ1-2, with D possibly matching TRBD1 (5 bases). This CDR3 is built from 14 residues. V lost 3 bases to trimming and J lost 4 bases, with 12 bases between them. The germline gives CDR1 LNHDA, CDR2 SQIVND (reference sequence). The CDR3 DNA follows: TGTGCCAGTAGTATGAATACAGGTTCCTATGGCTACACCTTC. Translated: CASSMNTGSYGYTF. Complete variable domain (other parts from reference TRBV19 and TRBJ1-2): DGGITQSPKYLFRKEGQNVTLSCEQNLNHDAMYWYRQDPGQGLRLIYYSQIVNDFQKGDIAEGYSVSREKKESFPLTVTSAQKNPTAFYLCASSMNTGSYGYTFGSGTRLTVV.

V and J are TRBV6-1 and TRBJ2-5, with 7 nucleotides matching TRBD2. V was clipped by 3 bases and J by 2 bases; unmatched bases: 6. CDR3 length equals 15 residues. Germline CDR1 reads MNHNS; CDR2 reads SASEGT. The CDR3: CASSELGGVQETQYF. The CDR3 region has the DNA TGTGCCAGCAGTGAGCTGGGAGGGGTTCAAGAGACCCAGTACTTC.

V is TRBV19 and J is TRBJ1-4; D gene uncertain. V shed 2 bases and J shed 8 bases, with 9 bases lying between them. CDR3 size: 13 residues. From germline, CDR1 is LNHDA and CDR2 SQIVND (reference sequence). The CDR3 DNA follows: TGTGCCAGTAGTATATCTAGGAACGAAAAACTGTTTTTT. Protein sequence: CASSISRNEKLFF.

The chain employs TRBV7-3 and TRBJ1-1; 9 nucleotides match TRBD1. After removal of 4 bases from V and 0 bases from J, the junction contained 6 bases not matched to a gene. Germline CDR1 and CDR2: SGHTA and FQGTGA. The CDR3 loop spans 16 amino acids. CDR3: CASSSLRQGVNTEAFF. The CDR3 DNA follows: TGTGCCAGCAGCTCTTTGCGACAGGGGGTGAACACTGAAGCTTTCTTT.

The V and J genes are TRBV20-1 and TRBJ2-1; D gene uncertain. Deletions cut 8 bases from V and 6 bases from J, with 11 bases between. The CDR3 length is 11 residues. Germline assignment: CDR1 DFQATT and CDR2 SNEGSKA (reference sequence). Here the CDR3 DNA reads TGCAGTACCCAAGAGAGCAATGAGCAGTTCTTC. Translation gives CSTQESNEQFF.

This CDR3 is CASSQTARVNEQFF. The CDR3 DNA reads TGTGCCAGCAGCCAAACCGCTCGGGTCAATGAGCAGTTCTTC. The chain recombines TRBV16 with TRBJ2-1; D is unclear. The length of the CDR3 is 14 residues. V was trimmed by 2 bases and J by 6 bases, leaving 11 bases between them. Germline CDR1 is KGHSY and CDR2 is FQNENV. Full variable domain (rest looked up from reference TRBV16 and TRBJ2-1): GEEVAQTPKHLVRGEGQKAKLYCAPIKGHSYVFWYQQVLKNEFKFLISFQNENVFDETGMPKERFSAKCLPNSPCSLEIQATKLEDSAVYFCASSQTARVNEQFFGPGTRLTVL.

V usage is TRBV4-1 and J usage is TRBJ1-4; a weak D match, TRBD1 (5 bases). Trimming took off 0 bases at V and 2 bases at J, with 10 bases between the two ends. The V gene's germline CDR1 is MGHRA and CDR2 YSYEKL. The CDR3 is 16 residues long. For the CDR3, the DNA is TGCGCCAGCAGCCAAGAAAGGGGAGGCACTAATGAAAAACTGTTTTTT. This translates into CASSQERGGTNEKLFF.

The chain recombines TRBV29-1 with TRBJ1-1; TRBD1 matches at 8 bases. V was pared by 6 bases and J by 5 bases, with 8 bases of the junction left unmatched. CDR3 length equals 13 residues. Germline V lookup: CDR1 SQVTM, CDR2 ANQGSEA. DNA of the CDR3: TGCAGCGTGCAAGACAGGGGAAGAACTGAAGCTTTCTTT. Encoded protein: CSVQDRGRTEAFF.

The chain links TRBV2 to TRBJ2-2, with 14 positions matching TRBD2. The CDR3 has 15 amino acids. The germline CDR1 and CDR2 sequences are SNHLY and FYNNEI. V lost 6 bases to trimming and J lost 9 bases; unmatched junction nucleotides: 6. The CDR3 region has the DNA TGTGCCAGCAGCGTCGGACTAGCGGGGGGTAGGGAGCTGTTTTTT. Its protein is CASSVGLAGGRELFF.

V gene TRBV7-6 combines with J gene TRBJ2-7, with 8 positions matching TRBD1. The V segment lost 5 bases and the J segment 2 bases; nucleotides outside the gene matches: 8. The CDR3 totals 15 residues. Germline V gene sequence: CDR1 SGHVS, CDR2 FNYEAQ. The CDR3: CASSAPGTGPYEQYF. The CDR3 nucleotides are TGTGCCAGCAGCGCCCCAGGGACAGGCCCCTACGAGCAGTACTTC.